The 21 T cell receptor beta chains reported below all come from one sample, sequenced in a study of T-cell reconstitution after alpha-beta-depleted transplantation in children. Unique molecular identifiers were used to barcode this TCRbeta library. TCRdb reanalysed the PCR reads using MiXCR and keeps one entry per CDR3 protein. Found here are fewer than 550,000 distinct CDR3 sequences, roughly 11% of them singletons; the top ten hold around 13%. The input for sequencing was PBMCs, mostly from graft donor cells, taken 180 days after TCRalphabeta/CD19-depleted stem cell transplant. These receptors all come from a female patient aged 2-9 years who had a stem cell transplant for aplastic anemia, so the T cells may come from the graft donor.

This clonotype was counted between two and nine times. The rearrangement uses TRBV9 and TRBJ2-1, with D possibly TRBD2 on 7 matching bases. V dropped 4 bases and J dropped 9 bases, with 17 bases sitting between them. The CDR3 is made up of 14 amino acids. From germline, CDR1 is SGDLS and CDR2 YYNGEE. The CDR3 loop is CASSILQGGGEQFF. The DNA of the CDR3 is TGTGCCAGCAGCATATTACAGGGCGGGGGTGAGCAGTTCTTC.

In its sample, this clonotype was seen a few times. The gene calls are TRBV24-1 and TRBJ2-5, with D perhaps TRBD1 (6 bases). CDR1 KGHDR and CDR2 SFDVKD come from the germline V gene. With 5 bases removed from V and 5 bases from J, the gap between germline ends came to 11 bases. There are 13 residues in the CDR3. The CDR3 nucleotides are TGTGCCACCAGTGCAGGGGCCCGGGAGACCCAGTACTTC. This gives the protein CATSAGARETQYF.

This clonotype was seen a few times. The chain uses TRBV12-3 or TRBV12-4 and TRBJ2-3, with TRBD2 matching over 7 bases. The V gene end was trimmed by 6 bases and the J gene end by 2 bases; junction bases not matched to a gene: 5. The CDR3 consists of 14 residues. The DNA of the CDR3 is TGTGCCAGCAGAAGACTAGCTTACACAGATACGCAGTATTTT. Amino acid sequence: CASRRLAYTDTQYF.

This clonotype turned up a few times. The V and J genes are TRBV9 and TRBJ2-7, with TRBD1 identical over 10 bases. Germline CDR1 reads SGDLS; CDR2 reads YYNGEE. The CDR3 has 14 residues. With 1 base clipped from V and 6 bases from J, the junction kept 4 bases outside the gene matches. CDR3 sequence: CASSVQTGGGEQYF. For the CDR3, the DNA is TGTGCCAGCAGCGTACAGACAGGGGGCGGCGAGCAGTACTTC. Complete variable domain (other parts from reference TRBV9 and TRBJ2-7): DSGVTQTPKHLITATGQRVTLRCSPRSGDLSVYWYQQSLDQGLQFLIQYYNGEERAKGNILERFSAQQFPDLHSELNLSSLELGDSALYFCASSVQTGGGEQYFGPGTRLTVT.

This clonotype has only a few counts. The CDR3 sequence is CASSLTVMGSGANVLTF. CDR3 DNA sequence: TGCGCCAGCAGCTTGACCGTAATGGGCTCTGGGGCCAACGTCCTGACTTTC. The rearrangement uses TRBV5-1 and TRBJ2-6; D is unresolved. The CDR3 sequence is 17 residues long. Trimming left V 1 base short and J 0 bases short, with 11 bases between. The germline V gene has CDR1 SGHRS and CDR2 YFSETQ.

This clonotype was observed a few times. This chain uses TRBV24-1 with TRBJ1-5; 7 positions agree with TRBD1. The length of the CDR3 is 13 residues. The germline V gene encodes CDR1 KGHDR and CDR2 SFDVKD. Trimming at V came to 9 bases and at J to 3 bases, leaving 4 bases not matched to a gene. CDR3: CATQTGPNQPQHF. DNA of the CDR3: TGTGCCACCCAGACAGGGCCCAATCAGCCCCAGCATTTT.

This sequence joins TRBV30 and TRBJ2-7; possibly TRBD1 for D (5 bases). Germline V gene sequence: CDR1 GTSNPN, CDR2 SVGIG (reference sequence). The V gene lost 0 bases and the J gene lost 2 bases, with 11 bases spanning the gap. This CDR3 spans 14 amino acids. CDR3 nucleotides: TGTGCCTGGAGTGTACGGTACAGGCCCTACGAGCAGTACGTC. Translating gives CAWSVRYRPYEQYV.

This clonotype was counted only a few times. This sequence joins TRBV24-1 and TRBJ2-3, with TRBD2 identical over 7 bases. V gave up 6 bases and J gave up 2 bases; unmatched junction bases: 7. CDR1 and CDR2 (germline): KGHDR, SFDVKD. This CDR3 spans 15 amino acids. This chain's CDR3 is CATSNPSGNTDTQYF. The DNA of the CDR3 is TGTGCCACCAGTAACCCTAGCGGAAACACAGATACGCAGTATTTT.

This clonotype has just a few counts. The gene calls are TRBV28 and TRBJ2-7; TRBD1 matches at 7 bases. V shed 3 bases and J 2 bases; nucleotides not matched to a gene: 7. This CDR3 comprises 15 residues. Germline loops: CDR1 MDHEN, CDR2 SYDVKM. The CDR3 loop reads CASSFRQGVPYEQYV. CDR3 coding DNA: TGTGCCAGCAGTTTCCGGCAGGGGGTTCCCTACGAGCAGTACGTC.

V and J are TRBV7-9 and TRBJ1-4; TRBD1 matches 7 bases. The CDR3 totals 15 residues. Germline loops: CDR1 SEHNR, CDR2 FQNEAQ (reference sequence). V gave up 4 bases and J gave up 5 bases; unmatched junction bases: 7. In DNA, the CDR3 is TGTGCCAGCAGCTACGCCGGGACAGCCAATGAAAAACTGTTTTTT. Translation: CASSYAGTANEKLFF.

A note on this clonotype: At one of its ends the junction is not consistent with the germline gene, which may arise from a read error. This chain uses TRBV7-9 with TRBJ2-2; 7 positions agree with TRBD1. Germline V gene lookup returns CDR1 SEHNR and CDR2 FQNEAQ (reference sequence). The CDR3 is 10 residues long. As DNA, the CDR3 is TGTGCCAGCAGCTCGACAGGGAACTCTTTT. Translation: CASSSTGNSF. The whole variable domain, remainder taken from reference TRBV7-9 and TRBJ2-2, is DTGVSQNPRHKITKRGQNVTFRCDPISEHNRLYWYRQTLGQGPEFLTYFQNEAQLEKSRLLSDRFSAERPKGSFSTLEIQRTEQGDSAMYLCASSSTGNSFGEGSRLTVL.

This chain joins TRBV12-3 or TRBV12-4 and TRBJ2-7, with TRBD1 matching over 9 bases. V gave up 5 bases and J gave up 4 bases; unmatched junction bases: 9. The CDR3 loop spans 15 amino acids. CDR3 in DNA: TGTGCCAGCAGTCGCCGGGACAGGGAGAGATACGAGCAGTACTTC. It translates to CASSRRDRERYEQYF.

The chain has TRBV5-5 and TRBJ2-1, with D perhaps TRBD1 or TRBD2 (6 bases each). The germline V gene has CDR1 SGHKS and CDR2 YYEKEE (reference sequence). This CDR3 spans 16 amino acids. V was pared by 1 base and J by 0 bases, with 11 bases between. CDR3: CASSLLPGASYNEQFF. The CDR3 DNA reads as TGTGCCAGCAGCTTGTTACCGGGGGCCTCCTACAATGAGCAGTTCTTC.

The rearrangement joins TRBV7-2 to TRBJ2-2; 9 bases map to TRBD2. The CDR3 loop spans 16 amino acids. After removal of 5 bases from V and 3 bases from J, the junction contained 7 bases not matched to a gene. Germline assignment: CDR1 SGHTA and CDR2 FQGNSA. CDR3 sequence (DNA): TGTGCCAGCAGCCTAACCAGCGGGAGGTACACCGGGGAGCTGTTTTTT. Residues: CASSLTSGRYTGELFF.

The chain recombines TRBV27 with TRBJ2-3, with 13 bases lining up with TRBD2. Germline CDR1 reads MNHEY; CDR2 reads SMNVEV (reference sequence). This CDR3 is built from 20 residues. With 1 base clipped from V and 2 bases from J, the junction kept 12 bases outside the gene matches. The CDR3 spells CASSLYKGITSGRATDTQYF. In DNA, the CDR3 is TGTGCCAGCAGTTTATATAAGGGTATCACTAGCGGGAGGGCCACAGATACGCAGTATTTT.

The rearrangement joins TRBV6-2 or TRBV6-3 to TRBJ2-1, with D uncertain. This CDR3 is built from 13 residues. The germline V gene encodes CDR1 MNHEY and CDR2 SVGEGT. Deletions cut 2 bases from V and 5 bases from J, with 7 bases between. DNA for the CDR3: TGTGCCAGCAGTTACGACGAAAACAATGAGCAGTTCTTC. It encodes CASSYDENNEQFF.

A few counts support this clonotype. This chain joins TRBV7-9 and TRBJ2-3; 8 nucleotides agree with TRBD2. V gave up 5 bases and J gave up 5 bases; unmatched junction bases: 15. The germline CDR1 and CDR2 sequences are SEHNR and FQNEAQ (reference sequence). CDR3 length: 17 amino acids. CDR3 sequence reads: CASSLAGSGDLRDTQYF. The CDR3 bases are TGTGCCAGCAGCCTCGCCGGTAGCGGGGACCTACGAGATACGCAGTATTTT.

There are a few counts of this clonotype. The V gene is TRBV5-8, the J gene TRBJ2-5; a weak D match, TRBD2 (5 bases). The germline V and J ends were trimmed by 0 bases and 2 bases, with 11 bases remaining between them. CDR1 is SGHTS and CDR2 is YDEGEE in the germline V gene. CDR3 length equals 15 residues. Here the CDR3 DNA reads TGTGCCAGCAGCTTGGGATTAGCGCCACAAGAGACCCAGTACTTC. It translates to CASSLGLAPQETQYF. Supplemented by reference TRBV5-8 and TRBJ2-5, the full variable domain reads EAGVTQSPTHLIKTRGQQATLRCSPISGHTSVYWYQQALGLGLQFLLWYDEGEERNRGNFPPRFSGRQFPNYSSELNVNALELEDSALYLCASSLGLAPQETQYFGPGTRLLVL.

This clonotype has more than one count but fewer than ten. V gene TRBV30 combines with J gene TRBJ2-7; the D is unclear. The V end lost 1 base, the J end lost 6 bases, and 10 bases lay between the germline ends. The CDR3 has 12 amino acids. In germline, CDR1 is GTSNPN, CDR2 SVGIG (reference sequence). In nucleotides, the CDR3 is TGTGCCTGGAGTGGCCTGGGTAGCGAGCAGTACGTC. Translated: CAWSGLGSEQYV.

The chain carries TRBV7-6 and TRBJ1-2; tentative D call: TRBD1 (6 bases). The germline CDR1 and CDR2 sequences are SGHVS and FNYEAQ. The CDR3 contains 14 residues. V was cut by 5 bases and J by 3 bases, with 13 bases left in between. In DNA, the CDR3 is TGTGCCAGCAGCGCCCGCGGGGGGCACTATGGCTACACCTTC. Amino acid sequence: CASSARGGHYGYTF.

The chain combines TRBV9 with TRBJ2-3, with unresolved D. Germline assignment: CDR1 SGDLS and CDR2 YYNGEE. V dropped 4 bases and J dropped 0 bases, with 9 bases sitting between them. The CDR3 runs to 14 residues. The CDR3 loop is CASSFLTSTDTQYF. The DNA for the CDR3 is TGTGCCAGCAGCTTCCTGACCAGCACAGATACGCAGTATTTT.